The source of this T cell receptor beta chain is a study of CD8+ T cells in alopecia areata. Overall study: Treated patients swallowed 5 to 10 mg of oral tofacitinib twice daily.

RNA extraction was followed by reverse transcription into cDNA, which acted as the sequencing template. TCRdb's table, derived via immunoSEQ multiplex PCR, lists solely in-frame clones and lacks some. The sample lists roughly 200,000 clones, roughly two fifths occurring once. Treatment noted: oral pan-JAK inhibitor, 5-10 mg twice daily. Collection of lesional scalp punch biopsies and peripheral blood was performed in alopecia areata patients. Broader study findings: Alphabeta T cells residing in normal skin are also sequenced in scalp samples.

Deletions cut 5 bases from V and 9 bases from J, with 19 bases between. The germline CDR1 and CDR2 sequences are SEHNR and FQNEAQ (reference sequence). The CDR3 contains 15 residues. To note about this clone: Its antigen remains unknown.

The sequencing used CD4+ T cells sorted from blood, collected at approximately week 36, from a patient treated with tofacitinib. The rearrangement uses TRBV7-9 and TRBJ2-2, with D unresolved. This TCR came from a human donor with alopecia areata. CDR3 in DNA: TGTGCCAGCAGCCCCACACGATCCCCTCGGAGGGAGCTGTTTTTT. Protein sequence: CASSPTRSPRRELFF.